This TCR beta chain was sequenced for a study of T-cell memory formation after mild COVID-19. Looked up from germline, CDR1 is MNHNY and CDR2 is SVGAGI (reference sequence). The V and J ends lost 2 bases and 5 bases, in that order; junction bases with no gene match: 5. This CDR3 comprises 16 residues. In TCRdb, the 5' RACE reads were re-called with MiXCR into one record per CDR3 protein. The repertoire holds just under 150,000 distinct CDR3 sequences, approximately 6% seen once, with around 2% in the top ten. This clonotype came up many times. Sample: PBMCs or a T cell subset sorted from them (not recorded which). This chain joins TRBV6-6 and TRBJ2-7, with 14 bases identical to TRBD2. This clonotype was obtained from an adult woman who had mild COVID-19 (a few samples of this study predate the infection). Cell type and time point are not known. The CDR3 DNA sequence: TGTGCCAGCAGTTACGGGACTAGCGGGAGCTTTAACGAGCAGTACTTC. Translating it yields CASSYGTSGSFNEQYF.